This T cell receptor (beta chain) was documented in a study of CD8 T cells in ankylosing spondylitis (dated by TCRdb to between 2016 and 2019). Regarding the complete study: To find TCR variants linked to disease, the study profiled T cell receptor beta repertoires in ankylosing spondylitis patients and healthy donors. The whole study cohort included over a hundred healthy donors and around 24 ankylosing spondylitis patients. Peripheral blood was sampled, and synovial fluid was additionally collected from ankylosing spondylitis patients. Overall results and qualifications from the work: In peripheral blood, the disease-linked clones were found at relatively low frequencies and had a CD8+ phenotype. The disease-linked clones were reported to be significantly enriched in matched synovial fluid samples from ankylosing spondylitis patients. Some motif variants had previously been reported in the synovial fluid and blood of reactive arthritis patients, which suggests shared mechanisms of disease initiation. A TCR beta motif of fewer than 10 highly homologous amino acid variants appeared characteristic of blood from ankylosing spondylitis patients.

The sequencer was an Illumina HiSeq 2500. TCR beta libraries were prepared by quantitative 5'-RACE with molecular barcodes. The study's processing was this. A new computational method, built on a probabilistic model of VDJ rearrangement, was used to identify disease-linked TCR variants. TCRdb reworked the public reads: Q25 trimming with fastp, MiXCR clone assembly, productive beta chains retained. Identical CDR3 proteins give one entry, which carries the most common genes and DNA. The V and J calls here are based on TCRdb, not the publication. The sample table lists 300,000 to 400,000 distinct CDR3 sequences, 20% of them with a count of one. The biggest ten clones account for about 12% of the sample. According to the germline V gene, CDR1 reads MDHEN and CDR2 reads SYDVKM. The V end loses 3 bases and the J end loses 6 bases, and a stretch of 12 bases separates them. Its CDR3 holds 14 amino acids, cysteine through phenylalanine. Just CDR3 DNA is preserved here, 42 bases in frame from base 1.

Of note for this clonotype: This clone's antigen is unknown. Base-call qualities are not available, and no considerably larger clone is one nucleotide away.

This TCR was recovered from a male donor with ankylosing spondylitis or in good health (not recorded which). Sequencing was done on a sample of blood, either unsorted or a sorted T cell fraction (not recorded which). The V and J genes are TRBV28 and TRBJ2-1; TRBD2 might be the D gene, on 5 matching bases. The bases read TGTGCCAGCAGTTTTCAGGTGGAGGTCAATGAGCAGTTCTTC. The translation is CASSFQVEVNEQFF.